This paragraph reports one T cell receptor (beta chain). The antigen is unknown. A second about 7 to 11 cycle PCR used barcoded and J-beta primers. TCRdb reanalysed the 5' RACE reads using MiXCR and keeps one entry per CDR3 protein. The table has about 1,400,000 distinct CDR3 sequences, around 59% seen once. The sample originates from a study of blood T cells in healthy people across ages. V lost 7 bases, J lost 6 bases, and 14 bases lay in between. In germline, CDR1 is MNHEY, CDR2 SVGEGT. The CDR3 has 13 amino acids. Whole-study findings and limits: There were more naive CD4+ cells and higher diversity in long-lived donors than in aged donors.

The V and J genes are TRBV6-2 or TRBV6-3 and TRBJ2-3, with D unclear. The origin of this receptor is a man aged 18 to 30 in good health. Input material: blood. CDR3 loop: CASNDVSSDTQYF. For the CDR3, the DNA is TGTGCCAGCAACGACGTATCTTCGGATACGCAGTATTTT.